These T cell receptor beta chains were read from a single sample in a study of shared clonotypes between healthy human individuals. Measured with immunoSEQ multiplex PCR; TCRdb has only the in-frame clones, and not every one. The sample has about 750,000 clones; 90% to 95% are singletons. Sequencing input: naive CD8+ T cells sorted from blood. Receptors were obtained from a man aged 25-45 years in good health. CDR3s leave out the opening cysteine and the closing phenylalanine or tryptophan.

TRBJ1-1,TRBV6-5,ASSHNRGHTEAF
TRBJ2-7,TRBV10-2,ASSDPGRQLQY
TRBJ1-5,TRBV7-9,ASSGGQGAGQPQH
TRBJ2-1,TRBV28,ASSHPTEIYNEQF
TRBJ2-7,TRBV2,ASSGGQLLSYEQY
TRBJ1-2,TRBV9,ASSSTGTAVSNYGYT
TRBJ2-1,TRBV19,ASSTTRQGQVLNEQF
TRBJ2-4,TRBV6-1,ASSEWETKNIQY
TRBJ2-3,TRBV2,ASSSYTDTQY
TRBJ1-1,TRBV4-3,ASSPGTGGTEAF
TRBJ2-7,TRBV13,ASSSTVNSYEQY
TRBJ1-1,TRBV5-4,ASRQNTEAF
TRBJ2-1,TRBV30,AWNPGQGGNEQF
TRBJ1-1,TRBV27,ATGVSSTEAF
TRBJ2-7,TRBV15,ATSSSLAPSSYEQY
TRBJ1-2,TRBV7-9,ASSVQGTRGYT
TRBJ2-7,TRBV5-1,ASSQHQSGTDSYEQY
TRBJ2-1,TRBV25-1,ASSETSSGVYNEQF
TRBJ2-3,TRBV30,AWSGDLSDTQY
TRBJ2-7,TRBV28,ASSSFSYEQY
TRBJ2-5,TRBV11-2,ASRRRDRAQETQY
TRBJ1-1,TRBV11-2,ASRDEMNTEAF
TRBJ1-2,TRBV9,ASSVDGGLFYGYT
TRBJ2-2,TRBV27,ASSYGTGPNTGELF
TRBJ2-7,TRBV28,ASSLHLGTSGSGYEQY
TRBJ1-5,TRBV19,ASSTVSNQPQH
TRBJ2-1,TRBV6-4,ASSGDYGGRGEQF
TRBJ2-7,TRBV19,ASSIDPSATYEQY
TRBJ2-7,TRBV5-1,ASSPVTSAAYEQY
TRBJ2-3,TRBV11-2,ASSFKGLARRGTQY
TRBJ2-7,TRBV28,ASYSGDTEQY
TRBJ2-1,TRBV7-6,ASMGGLAGAYNEQF
TRBJ1-1,TRBV4-1,ASSLLTGGSKTEAF
TRBJ2-2,TRBV14,ASSWGLAGELF
TRBJ1-2,TRBV7-9,ASSRNRGANYGYT
TRBJ2-3,TRBV18,ASSRSGGSADTQY
TRBJ1-5,TRBV7-9,ASSGGNQPQH
TRBJ2-5,TRBV7-2,ASRAGPQETQY
TRBJ2-1,TRBV9,ASSSSSVSYNEQF
TRBJ1-3,TRBV13,ASSSTGVISGNTIY
TRBJ2-1,TRBV27,ASSSAGPYNEQF
TRBJ1-2,TRBV27,ASSSDGGENYGYT
TRBJ2-1,TRBV5-6,ASRRSSGRAEQF
TRBJ2-1,TRBV14,ASSQYPASGGTYNEQF
TRBJ2-3,TRBV5-4,ASSAPGQGASDTQY
TRBJ2-1,TRBV9,ASSVAGGYSYNEQF
TRBJ2-1,TRBV6-5,ASSYTQGGYEQF
TRBJ2-3,TRBV19,ASSIGDTQY
TRBJ2-1,TRBV28,ASSSTWTSGTYNEQF
TRBJ2-7,TRBV18,ASSRTGSGEQY
TRBJ1-1,TRBV28,ASSFVLGTGSRNTEAF
TRBJ2-7,TRBV10-3,AISEAGVGSYEQY
TRBJ2-7,TRBV5-1,ASSLAWGEQAYEQY